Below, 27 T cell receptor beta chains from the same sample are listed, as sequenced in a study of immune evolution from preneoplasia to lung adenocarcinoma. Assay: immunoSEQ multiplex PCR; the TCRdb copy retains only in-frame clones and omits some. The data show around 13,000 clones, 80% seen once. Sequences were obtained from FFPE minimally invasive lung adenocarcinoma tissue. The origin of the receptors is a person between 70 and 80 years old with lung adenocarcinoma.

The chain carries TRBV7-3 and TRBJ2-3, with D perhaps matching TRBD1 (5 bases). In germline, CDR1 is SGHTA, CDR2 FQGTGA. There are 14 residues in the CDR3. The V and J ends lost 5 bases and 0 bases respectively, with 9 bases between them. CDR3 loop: CASSVGHSTDTQYF. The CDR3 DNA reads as TGTGCCAGCAGCGTTGGACACAGCACAGATACGCAGTATTTT.

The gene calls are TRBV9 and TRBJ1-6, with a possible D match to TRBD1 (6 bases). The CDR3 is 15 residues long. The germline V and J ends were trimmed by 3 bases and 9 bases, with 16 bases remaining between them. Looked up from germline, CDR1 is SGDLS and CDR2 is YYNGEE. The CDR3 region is CASSDPGAAASPLHF. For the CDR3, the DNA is TGTGCCAGCAGCGACCCAGGGGCCGCTGCTTCACCCCTCCACTTT.

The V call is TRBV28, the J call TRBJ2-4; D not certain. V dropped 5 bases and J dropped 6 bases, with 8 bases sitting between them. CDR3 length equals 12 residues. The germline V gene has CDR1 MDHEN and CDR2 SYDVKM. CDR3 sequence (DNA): TGTGCCAGCAGTCTCAATGGAAACATTCAGTACTTC. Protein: CASSLNGNIQYF.

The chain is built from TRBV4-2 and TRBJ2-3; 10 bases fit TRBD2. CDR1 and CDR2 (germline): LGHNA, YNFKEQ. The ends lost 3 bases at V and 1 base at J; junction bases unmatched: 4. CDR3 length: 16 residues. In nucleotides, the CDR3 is TGTGCCAGCAGCCAGTCCGGGACTAGCGGCACAGATACGCAGTATTTT. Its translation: CASSQSGTSGTDTQYF.

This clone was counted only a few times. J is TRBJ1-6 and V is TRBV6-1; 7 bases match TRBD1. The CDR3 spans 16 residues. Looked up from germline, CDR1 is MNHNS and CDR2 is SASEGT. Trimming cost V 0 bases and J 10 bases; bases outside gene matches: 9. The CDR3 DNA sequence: TGTGCCAGCAGTGAAGCATTTGGAAGGGGGCGATCACCCCTCCACTTT. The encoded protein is CASSEAFGRGRSPLHF.

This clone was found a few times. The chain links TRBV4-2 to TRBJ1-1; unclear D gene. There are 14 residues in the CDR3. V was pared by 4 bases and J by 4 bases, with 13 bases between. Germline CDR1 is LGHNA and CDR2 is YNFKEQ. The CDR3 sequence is CASSPGGRSTEAFF. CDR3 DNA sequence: TGTGCCAGCAGCCCGGGAGGTAGGAGCACTGAAGCTTTCTTT.

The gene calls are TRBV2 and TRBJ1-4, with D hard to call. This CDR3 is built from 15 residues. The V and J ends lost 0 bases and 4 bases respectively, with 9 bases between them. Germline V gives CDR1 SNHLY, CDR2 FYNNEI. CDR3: CASSEAGSFNEKLFF. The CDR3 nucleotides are TGTGCCAGCAGTGAAGCGGGCAGTTTTAATGAAAAACTGTTTTTT.

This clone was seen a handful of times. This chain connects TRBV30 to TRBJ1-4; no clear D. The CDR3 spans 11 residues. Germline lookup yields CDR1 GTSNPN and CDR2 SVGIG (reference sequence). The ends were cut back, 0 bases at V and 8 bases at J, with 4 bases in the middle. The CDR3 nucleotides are TGTGCCTGGAGTGTACGGGAAAAACTGTTTTTT. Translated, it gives CAWSVREKLFF.

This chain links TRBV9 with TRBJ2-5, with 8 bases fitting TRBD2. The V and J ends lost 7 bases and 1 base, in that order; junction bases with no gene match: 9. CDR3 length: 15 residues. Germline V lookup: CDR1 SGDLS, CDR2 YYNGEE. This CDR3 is CASPHDRGGQETQYF. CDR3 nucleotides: TGTGCCAGCCCCCACGACCGGGGGGGCCAAGAGACCCAGTACTTC.

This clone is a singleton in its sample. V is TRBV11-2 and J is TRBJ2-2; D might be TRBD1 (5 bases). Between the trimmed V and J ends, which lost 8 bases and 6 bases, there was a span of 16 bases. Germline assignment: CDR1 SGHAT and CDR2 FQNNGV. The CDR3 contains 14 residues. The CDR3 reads CASYTAGLAGELFF. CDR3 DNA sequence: TGTGCCAGCTATACGGCAGGGCTTGCCGGGGAGCTGTTTTTT.

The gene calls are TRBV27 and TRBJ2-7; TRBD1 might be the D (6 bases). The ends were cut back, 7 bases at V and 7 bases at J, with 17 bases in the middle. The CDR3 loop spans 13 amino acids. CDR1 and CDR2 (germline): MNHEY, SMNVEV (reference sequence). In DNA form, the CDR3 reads TGTGCCAGCAAGTCTTCTGGGGGCGTGGAGCAGTACTTC. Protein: CASKSSGGVEQYF.

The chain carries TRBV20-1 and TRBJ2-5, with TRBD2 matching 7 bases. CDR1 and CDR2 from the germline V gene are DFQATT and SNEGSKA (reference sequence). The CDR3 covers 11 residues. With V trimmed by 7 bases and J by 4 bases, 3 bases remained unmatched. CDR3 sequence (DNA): TGCAGTGGACTAGCAGGAGAGACCCAGTACTTC. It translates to CSGLAGETQYF.

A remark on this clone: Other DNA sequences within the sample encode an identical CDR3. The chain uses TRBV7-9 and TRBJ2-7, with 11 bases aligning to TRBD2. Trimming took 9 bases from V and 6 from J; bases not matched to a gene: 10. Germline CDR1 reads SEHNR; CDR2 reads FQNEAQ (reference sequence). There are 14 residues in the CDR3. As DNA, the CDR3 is TGTGCCAGTAGCCCCACTAGCGGGAGTCCCGAGCAGTACTTC. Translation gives CASSPTSGSPEQYF.

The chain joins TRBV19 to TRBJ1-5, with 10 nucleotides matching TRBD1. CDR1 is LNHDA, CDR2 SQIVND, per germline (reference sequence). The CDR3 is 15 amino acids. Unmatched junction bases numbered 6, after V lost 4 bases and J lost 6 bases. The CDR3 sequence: CASSRGTGAGQPQHF. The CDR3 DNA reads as TGTGCCAGTAGTAGGGGGACAGGGGCAGGTCAGCCCCAGCATTTT.

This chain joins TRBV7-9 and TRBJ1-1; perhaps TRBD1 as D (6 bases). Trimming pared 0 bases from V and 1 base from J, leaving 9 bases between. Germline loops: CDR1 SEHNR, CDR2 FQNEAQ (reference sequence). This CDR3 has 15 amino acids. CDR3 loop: CASSLAGTPNTEAFF. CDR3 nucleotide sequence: TGTGCCAGCAGCTTAGCCGGGACACCGAACACTGAAGCTTTCTTT.

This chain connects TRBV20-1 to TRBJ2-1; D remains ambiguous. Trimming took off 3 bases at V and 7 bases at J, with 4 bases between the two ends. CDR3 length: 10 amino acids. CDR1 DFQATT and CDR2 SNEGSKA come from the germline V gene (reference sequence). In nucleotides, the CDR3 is TGCAGTGCTAGCTTTAATGAGCAGTTCTTC. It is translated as CSASFNEQFF.

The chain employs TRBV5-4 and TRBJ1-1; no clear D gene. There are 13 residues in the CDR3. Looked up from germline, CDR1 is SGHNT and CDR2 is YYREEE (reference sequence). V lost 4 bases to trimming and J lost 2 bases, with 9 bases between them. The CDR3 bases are TGTGCCAGCAGCCTTGAACTCAACACTGAAGCTTTCTTT. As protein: CASSLELNTEAFF.

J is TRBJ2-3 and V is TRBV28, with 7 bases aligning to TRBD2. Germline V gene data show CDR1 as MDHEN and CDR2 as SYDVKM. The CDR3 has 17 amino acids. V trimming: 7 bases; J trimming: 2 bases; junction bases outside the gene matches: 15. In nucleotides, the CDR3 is TGTGCCAGCACCTCGAGGACAAGGGGACTATCCACAGATACGCAGTATTTT. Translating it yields CASTSRTRGLSTDTQYF.

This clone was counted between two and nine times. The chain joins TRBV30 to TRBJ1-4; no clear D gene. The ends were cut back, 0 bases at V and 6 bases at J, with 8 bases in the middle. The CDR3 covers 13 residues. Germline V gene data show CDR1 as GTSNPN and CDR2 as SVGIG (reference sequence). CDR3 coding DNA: TGTGCCTGGAGTGTACATGAAGATGAAAAACTGTTTTTT. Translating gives CAWSVHEDEKLFF.

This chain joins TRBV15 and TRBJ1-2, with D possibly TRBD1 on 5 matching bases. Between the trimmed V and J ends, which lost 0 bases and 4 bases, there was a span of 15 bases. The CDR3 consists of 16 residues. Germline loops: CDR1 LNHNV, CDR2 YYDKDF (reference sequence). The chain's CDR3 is CATSRDKGERGYGYTF. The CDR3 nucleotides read TGTGCCACCAGCAGAGATAAAGGAGAGAGGGGCTATGGCTACACCTTC.

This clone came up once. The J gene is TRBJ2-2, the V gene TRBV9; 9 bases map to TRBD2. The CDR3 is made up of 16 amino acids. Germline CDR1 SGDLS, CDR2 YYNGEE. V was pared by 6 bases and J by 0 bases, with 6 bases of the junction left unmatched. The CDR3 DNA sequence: TGTGCCAGCACCGTTAGCGGGGGAGCGAACACCGGGGAGCTGTTTTTT. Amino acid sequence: CASTVSGGANTGELFF.

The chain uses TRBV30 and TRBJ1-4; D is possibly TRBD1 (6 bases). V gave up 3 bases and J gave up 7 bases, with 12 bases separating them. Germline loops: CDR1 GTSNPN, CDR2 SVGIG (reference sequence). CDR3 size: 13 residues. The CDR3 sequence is CAWRQGGGEKLFF. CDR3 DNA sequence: TGTGCCTGGAGACAGGGTGGTGGTGAAAAACTGTTTTTT.

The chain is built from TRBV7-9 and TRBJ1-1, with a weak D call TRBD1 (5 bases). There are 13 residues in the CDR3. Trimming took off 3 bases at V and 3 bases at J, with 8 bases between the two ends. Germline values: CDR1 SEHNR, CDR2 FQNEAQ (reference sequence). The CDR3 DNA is TGTGCCAGCAGCTTGGGGACGGACACTGAAGCTTTCTTT. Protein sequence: CASSLGTDTEAFF.

The CDR3 nucleotides are TGTGCCAGCAGTCTACTAGCGGGAGTTGGCAATGAGCAGTTCTTC. Its protein product is CASSLLAGVGNEQFF. V gene TRBV28 combines with J gene TRBJ2-1; TRBD2 agrees at 11 bases. The CDR3 runs 15 residues. Losses at the gene ends were 5 bases for V and 6 bases for J; bases not matched to a gene: 6. Germline CDR1 is MDHEN and CDR2 is SYDVKM.

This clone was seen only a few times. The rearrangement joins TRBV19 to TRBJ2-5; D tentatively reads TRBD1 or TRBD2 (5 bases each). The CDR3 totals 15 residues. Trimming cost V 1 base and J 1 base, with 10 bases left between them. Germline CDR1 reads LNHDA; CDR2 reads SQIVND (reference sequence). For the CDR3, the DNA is TGTGCCAGTAGTATAGGGGGACCCATCCAAGAGACCCAGTACTTC. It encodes CASSIGGPIQETQYF. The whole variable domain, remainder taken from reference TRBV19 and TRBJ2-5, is DGGITQSPKYLFRKEGQNVTLSCEQNLNHDAMYWYRQDPGQGLRLIYYSQIVNDFQKGDIAEGYSVSREKKESFPLTVTSAQKNPTAFYLCASSIGGPIQETQYFGPGTRLLVL.

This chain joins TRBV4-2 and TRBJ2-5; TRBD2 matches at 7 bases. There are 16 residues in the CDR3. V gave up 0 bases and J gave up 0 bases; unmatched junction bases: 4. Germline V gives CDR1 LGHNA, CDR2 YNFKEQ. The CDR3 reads CASSQDGLADQETQYF. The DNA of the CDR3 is TGTGCCAGCAGCCAAGATGGGCTAGCGGACCAAGAGACCCAGTACTTC.

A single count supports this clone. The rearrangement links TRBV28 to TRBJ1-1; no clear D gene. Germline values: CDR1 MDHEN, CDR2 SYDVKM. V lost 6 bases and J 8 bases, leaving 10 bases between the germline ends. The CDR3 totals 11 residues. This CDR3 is CASRATGEAFF. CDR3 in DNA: TGTGCCAGCAGAGCGACCGGGGAAGCTTTCTTT.